This T cell receptor beta chain emerged from a study of patients and donors after allogeneic stem cell transplantation. TCRdb fed the RT-PCR reads into MiXCR, producing one record per CDR3 protein. Here the sample spans around 70,000 distinct CDR3 sequences, around a quarter being singletons. This clonotype was observed at least ten times. Trimming at V came to 3 bases and at J to 5 bases, leaving 20 bases not matched to a gene. Germline loops: CDR1 DFQATT, CDR2 SNEGSKA (reference sequence). The CDR3 contains 19 residues. The TCR sequence derives from a human donor who was either an allogeneic HSCT recipient or a stem cell or donor lymphocyte infusion donor (not recorded which). It is not recorded whose cells these are; they may come from a transplant donor. The chain couples TRBV20-1 to TRBJ2-3; the match to TRBD2 covers 10 bases. The material sequenced was blood, either unsorted or a sorted T cell fraction (not recorded which). CDR3: CSARDPSGRWLGAGDTQYF. CDR3 nucleotides: TGCAGTGCTAGGGACCCTAGCGGGAGATGGTTAGGGGCAGGAGATACGCAGTATTTT.